The sequence of this T cell receptor (beta chain) was determined in a study of spatial heterogeneity in lung cancer. Study outcomes and limitations: In tumors, expanded intratumoral alpha and beta TCR counts tracked mutation counts.

With V trimmed by 5 bases and J by 5 bases, 6 bases remained unmatched. The CDR3 has 13 residues. Per germline, CDR1 SQVTM and CDR2 ANQGSEA. Time point indicated: sample taken at primary tumor resection. This clonotype was detected ten times or more. Its antigen is as yet unknown. One entry per CDR3 protein, called by TCRdb with MiXCR from the 5' RACE reads. Of approximately 17,000 distinct CDR3 sequences listed, roughly 7.5% are singletons. The TCR was taken from a male donor with early-stage non-small cell lung cancer. The chain carries TRBV29-1 and TRBJ2-3; 8 positions agree with TRBD2. Material: lung tumor tissue, obtained at surgery. The chain's CDR3 is CSVSGLVLDTQYF. The CDR3 coding sequence is TGCAGCGTTTCGGGACTAGTCTTAGATACGCAGTATTTT.